The sequence of this T cell receptor (beta chain) was determined in a study of cytomegalovirus exposure and HLA in healthy donors. On the study more broadly: Earlier findings included roughly 120 million unique TCR beta sequences obtained from 170 million or so T cells. Of roughly 400 genotyped donors, roughly 81% grouped in the Caucasian-associated ancestry cluster.

Whole-study results and caveats: CMV serostatus was the only recorded immune exposure for donors.

The CDR3 covers 17 residues. Per germline, CDR1 SGHTA and CDR2 FQGNSA. V was pared by 10 bases and J by 5 bases, with 29 bases between. The PCR had 60 Vbeta and 13 Jbeta primers. Assay used: immunoSEQ multiplex PCR; TCRdb lists only in-frame clones, some missing. The listing contains approximately 100,000 clones. On this clone itself: Its target is unknown.

This TCR was sampled from a man in his forties or fifties in good health and CMV-seronegative. Sample: PBMCs. V usage is TRBV7-2 and J usage is TRBJ1-1; a weak D match, TRBD1 (5 bases). In DNA form, the CDR3 reads TGTGCCATTTTCGGCGGGACGGACTCTCTAAAACGGACTGAAGCTTTCTTT. The encoded protein is CAIFGGTDSLKRTEAFF.